Listed here is a single TCR beta chain. The investigators sampled blood at baseline, at cycle 4 day 1, and at cycle 7 day 1. The V end lost 1 base, the J end lost 1 base, and 8 bases lay between the germline ends. This CDR3 is built from 14 residues. Germline-derived CDR1 and CDR2 are SGHTA and FQGNSA. Measured with immunoSEQ multiplex PCR; TCRdb has only the in-frame clones, and not every one. The sample shows about 40,000 clones, about 85% of them seen only once. This sample was taken from a study of OX40 agonist ivuxolimab in advanced cancers. This material consisted of CD4+ or CD8+ T cells sorted from blood, taken in a trial of the OX40 agonist ivuxolimab. The TCR originated in an adult with an advanced solid tumor such as melanoma, head and neck, liver or kidney cancer. V usage is TRBV7-2 and J usage is TRBJ2-7; D remains unclear. CDR3 bases: TGTGCCAGCAGCTTAGGGTGGGGTTCCTACGAGCAGTACTTC. Its protein is CASSLGWGSYEQYF.